This T cell receptor (beta chain) was sequenced for a study of T cells after yellow fever vaccination. The CDR3 is 13 residues long. Germline CDR1 is SGHDT and CDR2 is YYEEEE. The J segment lost 3 bases and the V segment lost 4 bases, leaving 3 bases of the junction unmatched. Using its own MiXCR run on the 5' RACE reads, TCRdb lists one record per CDR3 protein. This sample has about 300,000 distinct CDR3 sequences; around 3.9% occur once, and the top ten carry 24%. This specimen was PBMCs, taken 5 days after the yellow fever booster vaccination. The TCR comes from a man between 18 and 29 years old who received the YFV17D yellow fever vaccine. The chain links TRBV5-6 to TRBJ1-2; 7 bases align to TRBD1. The DNA of the CDR3 is TGTGCCAGCAGCCCAGGGGGTTACTATGGCTACACCTTC. Its translation: CASSPGGYYGYTF.